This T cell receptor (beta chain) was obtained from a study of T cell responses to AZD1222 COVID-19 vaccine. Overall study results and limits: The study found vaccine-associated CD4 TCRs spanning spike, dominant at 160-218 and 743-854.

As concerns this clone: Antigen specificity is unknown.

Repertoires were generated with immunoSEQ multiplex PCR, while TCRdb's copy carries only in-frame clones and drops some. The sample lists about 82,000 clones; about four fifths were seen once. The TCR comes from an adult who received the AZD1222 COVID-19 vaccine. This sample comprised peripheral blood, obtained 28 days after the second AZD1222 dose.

CDR3 sequence (DNA): TGTGCCAGCAGTTTTCCGACAGGTGTTGGATATGGCTACACCTTC. Protein: CASSFPTGVGYGYTF. The chain uses TRBV28 and TRBJ1-2; TRBD1 is a possible D gene (6 bases). Trimming took off 3 bases at V and 5 bases at J, with 16 bases between the two ends. Per the germline V gene, CDR1 is MDHEN and CDR2 is SYDVKM. The CDR3 length is 15 residues.